Presented here are 4 T cell receptor beta chains from one specimen sequenced in a study of blood T cell repertoires in COVID-19 (dated by TCRdb to the early 2020s). Libraries were made using the immunoSEQ multiplex PCR assay. This is the immuneACCESS table as TCRdb keeps it, with only in-frame sequences that have V and J called. A part of the clones is gone; compared with another copy, unresolved V genes explain less than half, and the rest is unexplained. Within this sample are 310,000 or so clones, with approximately 88% of them counted one time only. Under 7.5% of the sample rests with the top ten. Sequenced sample: peripheral blood. Receptors were obtained from a man aged 18-30 years who had recovered from COVID-19.

The chain links TRBV5-1 to TRBJ1-6, with TRBD1 matching 11 bases. The germline V gene has CDR1 SGHRS and CDR2 YFSETQ. J gave up 8 bases and V 6 bases, and 4 bases lay outside the gene matches. This CDR3 spans 14 amino acids. CDR3 amino acids: CASTPGQGDSPLHF. DNA of the CDR3: TGCGCCAGCACTCCGGGACAGGGGGATTCACCCCTCCACTTT.

This chain links TRBV4-3 with TRBJ1-1; no clear D gene. Per germline, CDR1 LGHNA and CDR2 YSLEER. The V end lost 4 bases, the J end lost 5 bases, and 8 bases lay between the germline ends. This CDR3 spans 12 amino acids. For the CDR3, the DNA is TGCGCCAGCAGCCTCTCCCGGACTGAAGCTTTCTTT. This gives the protein CASSLSRTEAFF.

This chain uses TRBV6-2 or TRBV6-3 with TRBJ2-3; the match to TRBD1 covers 8 bases. This CDR3 has 18 residues. V lost 0 bases to trimming and J lost 2 bases; unmatched junction nucleotides: 10. CDR1 MNHEY and CDR2 SVGEGT come from the germline V gene. The CDR3 reads CASSYSGQDLEATDTQYF. The CDR3 DNA sequence: TGTGCCAGCAGTTACTCGGGACAGGACTTAGAGGCCACAGATACGCAGTATTTT.

The V call is TRBV6-6, the J call TRBJ2-7; 7 nucleotides line up with TRBD1. CDR3 length equals 14 residues. Looked up from germline, CDR1 is MNHNY and CDR2 is SVGAGI (reference sequence). V lost 1 base, J lost 5 bases, and 5 bases stayed unmatched. CDR3 amino acids: CASSYYGQVDEQYF. The CDR3 DNA follows: TGTGCCAGCAGTTACTACGGACAGGTCGACGAGCAGTACTTC.